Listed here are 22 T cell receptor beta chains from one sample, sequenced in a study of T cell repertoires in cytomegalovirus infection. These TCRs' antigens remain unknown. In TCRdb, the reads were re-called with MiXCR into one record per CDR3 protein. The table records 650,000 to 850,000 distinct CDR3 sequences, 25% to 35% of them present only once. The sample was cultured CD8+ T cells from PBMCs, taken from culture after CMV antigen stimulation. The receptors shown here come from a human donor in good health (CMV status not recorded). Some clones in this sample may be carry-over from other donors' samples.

The CDR3 region has the DNA TGTGCCAGCAGCTTAGTCGCGGGACTAGGCACAGATACGCAGTATTTT. As protein: CASSLVAGLGTDTQYF. The V gene is TRBV7-2, the J gene TRBJ2-3; TRBD2 agrees at 8 bases. V was clipped by 1 base and J by 1 base; unmatched bases: 4. The CDR3 runs to 16 residues. Germline lookup yields CDR1 SGHTA and CDR2 FQGNSA.

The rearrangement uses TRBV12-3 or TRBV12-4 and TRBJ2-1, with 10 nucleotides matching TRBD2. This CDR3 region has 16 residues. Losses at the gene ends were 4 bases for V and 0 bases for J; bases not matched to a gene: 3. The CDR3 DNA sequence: TGTGCCAGCAGTTCAGAGCGGGGGGGCTCCTACAATGAGCAGTTCTTC. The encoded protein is CASSSERGGSYNEQFF.

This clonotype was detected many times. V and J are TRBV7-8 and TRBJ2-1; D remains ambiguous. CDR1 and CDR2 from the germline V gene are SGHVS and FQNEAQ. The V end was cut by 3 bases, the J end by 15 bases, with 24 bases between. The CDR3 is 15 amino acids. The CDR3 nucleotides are TGTGCCAGCAGCTTGAGATGGGTCCGCGGCACAGTCAGGTTCTTC. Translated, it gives CASSLRWVRGTVRFF. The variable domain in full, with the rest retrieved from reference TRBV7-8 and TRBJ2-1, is GAGVSQSPRYKVAKRGQDVALRCDPISGHVSLFWYQQALGQGPEFLTYFQNEAQLDKSGLPSDRFFAERPEGSVSTLKIQRTQQEDSAVYLCASSLRWVRGTVRFFGPGTRLTVL.

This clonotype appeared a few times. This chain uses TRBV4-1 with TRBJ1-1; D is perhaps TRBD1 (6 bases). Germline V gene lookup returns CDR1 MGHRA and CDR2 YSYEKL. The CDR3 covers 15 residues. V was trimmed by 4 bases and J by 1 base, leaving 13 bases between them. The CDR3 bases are TGCGCCAGCAGCCCAGGGGAGGGAGGGAACACTGAAGCTTTCTTT. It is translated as CASSPGEGGNTEAFF.

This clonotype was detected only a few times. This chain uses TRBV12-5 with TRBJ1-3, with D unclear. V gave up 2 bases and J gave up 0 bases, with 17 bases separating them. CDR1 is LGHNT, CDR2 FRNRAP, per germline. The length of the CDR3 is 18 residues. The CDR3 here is CASGLMPRELYSGNTIYF. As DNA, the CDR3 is TGTGCTAGTGGTTTGATGCCCCGGGAGCTTTACTCTGGAAACACCATATATTTT. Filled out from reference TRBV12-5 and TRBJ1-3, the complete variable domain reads DARVTQTPRHKVTEMGQEVTMRCQPILGHNTVFWYRQTMMQGLELLAYFRNRAPLDDSGMPKDRFSAEMPDATLATLKIQPSEPRDSAVYFCASGLMPRELYSGNTIYFGEGSWLTVV.

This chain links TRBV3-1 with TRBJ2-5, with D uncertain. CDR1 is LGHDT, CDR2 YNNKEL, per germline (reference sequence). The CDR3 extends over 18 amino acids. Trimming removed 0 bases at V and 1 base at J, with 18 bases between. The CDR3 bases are TGTGCCAGCAGCCAAGATTGGTCCCCGGGCTCGACCCAAGAGACCCAGTACTTC. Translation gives CASSQDWSPGSTQETQYF.

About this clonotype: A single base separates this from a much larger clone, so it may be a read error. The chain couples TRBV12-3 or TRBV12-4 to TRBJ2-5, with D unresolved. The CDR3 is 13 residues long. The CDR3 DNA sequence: TGTGCCGGCAGTATCCACCCATTGGAGACCCAGTACTTC. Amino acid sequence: CAGSIHPLETQYF.

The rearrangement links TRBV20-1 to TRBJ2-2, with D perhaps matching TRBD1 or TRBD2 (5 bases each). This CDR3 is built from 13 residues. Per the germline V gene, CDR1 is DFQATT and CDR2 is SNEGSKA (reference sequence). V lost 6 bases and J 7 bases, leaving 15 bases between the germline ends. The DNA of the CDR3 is TGCAGTGCACCGGGACGGCCTAGCGGGGAGCTGTTTTTT. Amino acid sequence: CSAPGRPSGELFF.

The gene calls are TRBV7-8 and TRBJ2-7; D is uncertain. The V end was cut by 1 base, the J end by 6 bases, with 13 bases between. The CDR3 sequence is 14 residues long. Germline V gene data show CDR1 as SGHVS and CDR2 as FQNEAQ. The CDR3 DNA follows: TGTGCCAGCAGCTTAGGGGGTTCTGATAGCGAGCAGTACGTC. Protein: CASSLGGSDSEQYV.

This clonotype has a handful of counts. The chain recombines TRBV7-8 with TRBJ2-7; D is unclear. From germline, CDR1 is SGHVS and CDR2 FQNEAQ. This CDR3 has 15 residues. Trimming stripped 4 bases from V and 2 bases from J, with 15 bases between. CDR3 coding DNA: TGTGCCAGCAGCTCGATACAGAGAAAAACCTACGAGCAGTACTTC. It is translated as CASSSIQRKTYEQYF.

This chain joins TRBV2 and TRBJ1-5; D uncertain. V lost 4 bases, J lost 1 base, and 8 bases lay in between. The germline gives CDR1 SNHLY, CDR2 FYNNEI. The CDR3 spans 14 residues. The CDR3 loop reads CASSVSESNQPQHF. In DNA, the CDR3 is TGTGCCAGCAGTGTGTCGGAGAGCAATCAGCCCCAGCATTTT.

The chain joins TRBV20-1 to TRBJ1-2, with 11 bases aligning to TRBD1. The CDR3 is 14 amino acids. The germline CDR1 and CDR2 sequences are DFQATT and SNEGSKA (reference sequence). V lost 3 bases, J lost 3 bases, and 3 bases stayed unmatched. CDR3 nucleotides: TGCAGTGCTAGGGACAGGGGGCCCGACTATGGCTACACCTTC. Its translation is CSARDRGPDYGYTF.

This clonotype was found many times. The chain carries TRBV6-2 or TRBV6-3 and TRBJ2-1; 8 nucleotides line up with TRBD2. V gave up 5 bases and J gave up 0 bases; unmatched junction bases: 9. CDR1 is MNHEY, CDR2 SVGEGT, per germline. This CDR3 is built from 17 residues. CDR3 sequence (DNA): TGTGCCAGCAGTCAGACTAGCGCCAAAAGCTCCTACAATGAGCAGTTCTTC. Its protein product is CASSQTSAKSSYNEQFF.

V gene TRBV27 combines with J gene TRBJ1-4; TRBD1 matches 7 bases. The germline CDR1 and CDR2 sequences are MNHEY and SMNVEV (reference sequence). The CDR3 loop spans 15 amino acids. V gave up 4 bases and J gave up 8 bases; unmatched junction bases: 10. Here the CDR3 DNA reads TGTGCCAGCAGTTATCTGGCCAGGGGGGACGAAAAACTGTTTTTT. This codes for CASSYLARGDEKLFF.

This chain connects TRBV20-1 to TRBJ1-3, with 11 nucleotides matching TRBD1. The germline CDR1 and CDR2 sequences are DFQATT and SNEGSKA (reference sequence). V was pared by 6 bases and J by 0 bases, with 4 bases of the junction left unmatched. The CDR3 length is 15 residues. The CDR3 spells CSAGQGAVSGNTIYF. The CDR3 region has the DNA TGCAGTGCAGGACAGGGGGCCGTCTCTGGAAACACCATATATTTT.

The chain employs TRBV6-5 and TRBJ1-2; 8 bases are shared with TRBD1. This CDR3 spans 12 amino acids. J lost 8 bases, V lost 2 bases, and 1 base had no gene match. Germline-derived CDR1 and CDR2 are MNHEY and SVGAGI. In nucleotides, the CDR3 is TGTGCCAGCAGTTACGGACAGGGCGGCTACACCTTC. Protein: CASSYGQGGYTF.

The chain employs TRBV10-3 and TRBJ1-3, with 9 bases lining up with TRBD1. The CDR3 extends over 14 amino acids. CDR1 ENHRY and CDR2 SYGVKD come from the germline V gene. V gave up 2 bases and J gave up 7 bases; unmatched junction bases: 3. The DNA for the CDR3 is TGTGCCATCAGTGAGGGGACAGGGATGAACACCATATATTTT. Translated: CAISEGTGMNTIYF.

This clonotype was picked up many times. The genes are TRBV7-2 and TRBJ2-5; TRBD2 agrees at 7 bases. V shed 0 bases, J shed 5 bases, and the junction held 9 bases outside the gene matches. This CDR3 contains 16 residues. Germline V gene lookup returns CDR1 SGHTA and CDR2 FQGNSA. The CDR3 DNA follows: TGTGCCAGCAGCTTAGCTACCCTATGGGGGGGGGAGACCCAGTACTTC. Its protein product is CASSLATLWGGETQYF.

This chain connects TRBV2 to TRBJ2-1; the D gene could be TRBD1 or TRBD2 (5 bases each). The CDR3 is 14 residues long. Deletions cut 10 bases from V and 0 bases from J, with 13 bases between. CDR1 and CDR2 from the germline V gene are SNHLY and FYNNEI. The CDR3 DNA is TGTGCCATCAACCGGGACCACTCCTACAATGAGCAGTTCTTC. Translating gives CAINRDHSYNEQFF.

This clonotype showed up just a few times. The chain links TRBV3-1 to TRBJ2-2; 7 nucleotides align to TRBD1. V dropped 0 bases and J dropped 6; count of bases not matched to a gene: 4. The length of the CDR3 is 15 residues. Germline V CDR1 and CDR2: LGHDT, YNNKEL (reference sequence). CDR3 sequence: CASSQDEGAAGELFF. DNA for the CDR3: TGTGCCAGCAGCCAAGATGAGGGGGCGGCCGGGGAGCTGTTTTTT.

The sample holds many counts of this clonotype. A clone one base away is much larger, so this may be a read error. The CDR3 reads CASSPGGQPQHF. The CDR3 DNA reads TGTGCCAGCAGCCCAGGGGGTCAGCCCCAGCATTTT. The chain is built from TRBV6-2 or TRBV6-3 and TRBJ1-5; 7 nucleotides align to TRBD1. This CDR3 has 12 amino acids. V lost 6 bases to trimming and J lost 6 bases; unmatched junction nucleotides: 2. Germline CDR1 and CDR2: MNHEY and SVGEGT.

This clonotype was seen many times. The CDR3 nucleotides are TGTGCCAGCAAGTTCGATGAGCAGTTCTTC. Amino acid sequence: CASKFDEQFF. The chain is built from TRBV12-3 or TRBV12-4 and TRBJ2-1; D is undetermined. CDR3 length equals 10 residues. Trimming took 7 bases from V and 8 from J, leaving 6 bases between them.